These 5 T cell receptor beta chains came from one sample sequenced in a study of blood T cell repertoires in COVID-19. TCRdb's copy holds only in-frame clones and misses some; the assay was immunoSEQ multiplex PCR. The data hold roughly 200,000 clones, with 65% to 80% observed a single time. The specimen sequenced was peripheral blood. The receptors stem from a man aged 45 to 65 who had recovered from COVID-19.

J is TRBJ1-2 and V is TRBV7-9; 7 bases agree with TRBD1. CDR1 and CDR2 from the germline V gene are SEHNR and FQNEAQ (reference sequence). With 5 bases clipped from V and 3 bases from J, the junction kept 6 bases outside the gene matches. The CDR3 is 14 residues long. The CDR3 nucleotides are TGTGCCAGCAGCGCCTCCGGGACAGACTATGGCTACACCTTC. This codes for CASSASGTDYGYTF.

This chain joins TRBV6-2 or TRBV6-3 and TRBJ1-2; 8 bases are shared with TRBD1. CDR1 and CDR2 (germline): MNHEY, SVGEGT. V gave up 6 bases and J gave up 5 bases; unmatched junction bases: 5. The length of the CDR3 is 13 residues. CDR3 protein: CASSHGQGYGYTF. As DNA, the CDR3 is TGTGCCAGCAGCCACGGACAGGGATATGGCTACACCTTC.

V gene TRBV28 combines with J gene TRBJ2-5, with 16 bases aligning to TRBD2. The CDR3 totals 16 residues. Losses at the gene ends were 5 bases for V and 5 bases for J; bases not matched to a gene: 5. Germline values: CDR1 MDHEN, CDR2 SYDVKM. This CDR3 is CASSPGLAGGPETQYF. The CDR3 DNA reads TGTGCCAGCAGTCCGGGACTAGCGGGAGGGCCGGAGACCCAGTACTTC.

V and J are TRBV5-6 and TRBJ1-2, with D perhaps TRBD1 (5 bases). The germline V gene has CDR1 SGHDT and CDR2 YYEEEE. There are 13 residues in the CDR3. Trimming removed 0 bases from V and 6 bases from J, with 9 bases in between. CDR3 residues: CASSLGGRDGYTF. The CDR3 DNA reads TGTGCCAGCAGCTTGGGGGGCAGAGATGGCTACACCTTC.

The chain couples TRBV30 to TRBJ1-6; D gene ambiguous. Germline lookup yields CDR1 GTSNPN and CDR2 SVGIG (reference sequence). The CDR3 totals 14 residues. Between the trimmed V and J ends, which lost 2 bases and 7 bases, there was a span of 12 bases. CDR3 sequence (DNA): TGTGCCTGGAGTCGCGGCAGCCAGAATTCACCCCTCCACTTT. It is translated as CAWSRGSQNSPLHF.